Below, 4 T cell receptor beta chains from the same sample are listed, as sequenced in a study of blood T cell repertoires in COVID-19. Assay used: immunoSEQ multiplex PCR; TCRdb lists only in-frame clones, some missing. The sample carries around 300,000 clones, 75% to 95% recorded once. The specimen was peripheral blood. All receptors derive from a woman under 40 with COVID-19, enrolled during active disease.

This chain connects TRBV15 to TRBJ2-5; 9 nucleotides match TRBD1. This CDR3 comprises 14 residues. J gave up 4 bases and V 1 base, and 1 base lay outside the gene matches. Looked up from germline, CDR1 is LNHNV and CDR2 is YYDKDF (reference sequence). This CDR3 is CATSRGDRVETQYF. DNA of the CDR3: TGTGCCACCAGCAGAGGGGACAGGGTAGAGACCCAGTACTTC.

The chain carries TRBV10-3 and TRBJ2-1; the match to TRBD1 covers 7 bases. The germline V gene has CDR1 ENHRY and CDR2 SYGVKD. The CDR3 is made up of 16 amino acids. Trimming removed 6 bases from V and 10 bases from J; junction bases left unmatched: 18. Here the CDR3 DNA reads TGTGCCATCAGCGGAGTCCAGACCCCTAGGGGACAGGAGCAGTTCTTC. It specifies CAISGVQTPRGQEQFF.

V is TRBV10-1 and J is TRBJ2-1; TRBD1 is a possible D gene (6 bases). The CDR3 contains 14 residues. Trimming left V 4 bases short and J 5 bases short, with 12 bases between. From germline, CDR1 is WNHNN and CDR2 SYGVQD (reference sequence). CDR3 protein: CASSVSRGNNEQFF. The CDR3 DNA reads as TGCGCCAGCAGTGTTTCCAGGGGAAACAATGAGCAGTTCTTC.

CDR3 coding DNA: TGTGCCAGCAGTGGCCCCCTCCTAGCGGGAGGGCCCAATGAGCAGTTCTTC. Translated, it gives CASSGPLLAGGPNEQFF. J is TRBJ2-1 and V is TRBV28; 12 nucleotides agree with TRBD2. The J segment lost 6 bases and the V segment lost 5 bases, leaving 11 bases of the junction unmatched. This CDR3 is built from 17 residues. Per germline, CDR1 MDHEN and CDR2 SYDVKM.